This is a list of T cell receptor beta chains from one sample in a study of OX40 agonist ivuxolimab in advanced cancers. TCRdb's table, derived via immunoSEQ multiplex PCR, lists solely in-frame clones and lacks some. Here the sample spans tens of thousands of clones, 85% to 95% being singletons. The source material was CD4+ or CD8+ T cells sorted from blood, sampled in a trial of the OX40 agonist ivuxolimab. The receptors shown here come from an adult with an advanced solid tumor such as melanoma, head and neck, liver or kidney cancer. Both conserved end residues are part of each CDR3. The order of the fields is clone size, V gene, D gene, J gene, CDR3 DNA, CDR3 protein. D genes are given only for firm matches. The listing skips clone size in some rows; elsewhere it reads once, few, many or a size class.

-,TRBV7-2,TRBD1,TRBJ2-7,TGTGCCAGCAGACCCGGGACAGCCTACGAGCAGTACTTC,CASRPGTAYEQYF
-,TRBV4-3,TRBD2,TRBJ2-1,TGCGCCAGCAGCCAAGAGGGTAGCGGGAGGATTGGGTCCTACAATGAGCAGTTCTTC,CASSQEGSGRIGSYNEQFF
-,TRBV18,TRBD2,TRBJ2-7,TGTGCCAGCTCGCCGGAAAGGCCTAGCGGGAACGAGAGCTCCTACGAGCAGTACTTC,CASSPERPSGNESSYEQYF
-,TRBV10-3,TRBD1,TRBJ2-7,TGTGCCATCAGTGAGCCCTCCACAGGGGCCTACGAGCAGTACTTC,CAISEPSTGAYEQYF
-,TRBV10-1,TRBD2,TRBJ2-1,TGCGCCAGGAGACTAGCGGAACACAATGAGCAGTTCTTC,CARRLAEHNEQFF
-,TRBV27,TRBD1,TRBJ1-2,TGTGCCAGCAGTTTATACCAGGGGGCAGGGTATGGCTACACCTTC,CASSLYQGAGYGYTF
-,TRBV4-1,-,TRBJ1-2,TGCGCCAGCAGCCAAGAGGGGTACTATGGCTACACCTTC,CASSQEGYYGYTF
-,TRBV14,TRBD2,TRBJ2-7,TGTGCCAGCAGCCATGGGTTCGGGGGGTATCGGCAGTACTTC,CASSHGFGGYRQYF
-,TRBV13,-,TRBJ2-2,TGTGCCAGCAGCCCGTATAGGAATGGGGAGCTGTTTTTT,CASSPYRNGELFF
-,TRBV7-9,-,TRBJ2-1,TGTGCCAGCAGCTTAGGAGGGGATGAGCAGTTCTTC,CASSLGGDEQFF
few,TRBV7-7,-,TRBJ1-1,TGTGCTAGCAGCCAGGGTGGGGACACTGAAGCTTTCTTT,CASSQGGDTEAFF
-,TRBV28,-,TRBJ2-7,TGTGCCAGCAGTTTCTCGTCAGGGAGCTCCTACGAGCAGTACTTC,CASSFSSGSSYEQYF
-,TRBV2,TRBD1,TRBJ1-4,TGTGCCATCTACAAGGGACAGGGAGGTGAAAAACTGTTTTTT,CAIYKGQGGEKLFF
-,TRBV9,TRBD2,TRBJ2-1,TGTGCCAGCAGCCCCCCTAGAGCGGGAATGTGGAATGAGCAGTTCTTC,CASSPPRAGMWNEQFF
-,TRBV5-6,-,TRBJ2-7,TGTGCCAGCAGCTTCAGGGGCTCCTACGAGCAGTACTTC,CASSFRGSYEQYF
-,TRBV19,-,TRBJ2-7,TGTGCCAGTAGTATTACTGGGACTTTCTACGAGCAGTACTTC,CASSITGTFYEQYF
-,TRBV28,-,TRBJ1-1,TGTGCCAGCAGCCCCCTAGCAGGGAACACTGAAGCTTTCTTT,CASSPLAGNTEAFF
-,TRBV19,TRBD1,TRBJ1-2,TGTGCCAGTAGTATAAGACAGGGGAATGGCTACACCTTC,CASSIRQGNGYTF
-,TRBV5-3,TRBD2,TRBJ2-7,TGTGCCAGAAGCGCTTCCGGAGCGGGGTACTCCTACGAGCAGTACTTC,CARSASGAGYSYEQYF
-,TRBV29-1,TRBD1,TRBJ1-2,TGCAGCGTTGAAGACAGGGGGCAAGGGTATGGCTACACCTTC,CSVEDRGQGYGYTF
-,TRBV28,TRBD2,TRBJ2-3,TGTGCCAGCAGTTCACTTAGCGGGACAGATACGCAGTATTTT,CASSSLSGTDTQYF
-,TRBV15,TRBD2,TRBJ2-7,TGTGCCACCAGCACAGAGAGTGGGCTAGCGGGAGCCGGCTCCTACGAGCAGTACTTC,CATSTESGLAGAGSYEQYF
-,TRBV5-6,TRBD2,TRBJ2-1,TGTGCCAGCAGCTGGCCCGGGACTAGCGGTTACAATGAGCAGTTCTTC,CASSWPGTSGYNEQFF
-,TRBV7-6,TRBD1,TRBJ2-1,TGTGCCAGCAGCTTAGTAGGGGACAGGGTAAATGGCTACAATGAGCAGTTCTTC,CASSLVGDRVNGYNEQFF
once,TRBV5-1,-,TRBJ2-6,TGCGCCAGCAGCTTGTACGAAACGTCTGGGGCCAACGTCCTGACTTTC,CASSLYETSGANVLTF
-,TRBV27,-,TRBJ2-7,TGTGCCAGCAGTTTAACCGGATCGCATTTCTACGAGCAGTACTTC,CASSLTGSHFYEQYF
-,TRBV29-1,TRBD1,TRBJ1-1,TGCAGCGGGACAGGGAAGGGAGCGAACACTGAAGCTTTCTTT,CSGTGKGANTEAFF
-,TRBV30,-,TRBJ2-2,TGTGCCTGGAGTGTCCTTCAGGTCGGGGAGCTGTTTTTT,CAWSVLQVGELFF
-,TRBV28,-,TRBJ2-7,TGTGCCAGCAGTTTCGGTGCCAGCTACGAGCAGTACTTC,CASSFGASYEQYF
-,TRBV11-2,-,TRBJ1-1,TGTGCCAGCAGCCCGCGCGGGCACCAGAACACTGAAGCTTTCTTT,CASSPRGHQNTEAFF
-,TRBV4-3,-,TRBJ1-1,TGCGCCAGCAGCCAGTCCGTAGGTCAGGGGAAGAACACTGAAGCTTTCTTT,CASSQSVGQGKNTEAFF
-,TRBV5-8,-,TRBJ2-2,TGTGCCAGCAGCCCCATCGGGTCGAACACCGGGGAGCTGTTTTTT,CASSPIGSNTGELFF
-,TRBV25-1,-,TRBJ1-1,TGTGCCAGCAGTGAATGGGGTGTCATGAACACTGAAGCTTTCTTT,CASSEWGVMNTEAFF
-,TRBV11-2,-,TRBJ1-1,TGTGCCAGCAGAACCGGATTGACTGAAGCTTTCTTT,CASRTGLTEAFF
once,TRBV5-6,-,TRBJ2-7,TGTGCCAGCAGCTCTGGGGAAACCTACGAGCAGTACTTC,CASSSGETYEQYF
-,TRBV4-2,-,TRBJ1-2,TGTGCCAGCAGCCAAGCCCTCCGGGACACCACCCAGGATGGCTACACCTTC,CASSQALRDTTQDGYTF
-,TRBV27,TRBD2,TRBJ2-7,TGTGCCAGCAGTCCGCAAACTGTTAGCGGGAAAGGGCACGAGCAGTACTTC,CASSPQTVSGKGHEQYF
-,TRBV6-6,-,TRBJ2-7,TGTGCCAGCAGTTACACACAGACCCTAATCTACGAGCAGTACTTC,CASSYTQTLIYEQYF
-,TRBV5-6,-,TRBJ2-1,TGTGCCAGCAGCCCTCTCCCGCTAACTAGCTACAATGAGCAGTTCTTC,CASSPLPLTSYNEQFF
once,TRBV6-5,TRBD1,TRBJ2-1,TGTGCCAGCAGTTACCGACAGGGGGGATATGAGCAGTTCTTC,CASSYRQGGYEQFF
-,TRBV28,-,TRBJ2-7,TGTGCCAGCAGTTCAGACAGCTACGAGCAGTACTTC,CASSSDSYEQYF
-,TRBV19,TRBD1,TRBJ2-7,TGTGCCAGTAGCCCGGGACAGACCTACGAGCAGTACTTC,CASSPGQTYEQYF
medium-sized,TRBV28,-,TRBJ2-7,TGTGCCAGCAGTCTCCGACTAGAACACTACGAGCAGTACTTC,CASSLRLEHYEQYF
-,TRBV2,TRBD2,TRBJ2-1,TGTGCCAGCGGCCCGGGACTAGTTTACAATGAGCAGTTCTTC,CASGPGLVYNEQFF
once,TRBV6-1,-,TRBJ1-1,TGTGCCAGCAGCGGAGGGCTTGGCGTAGAAGCTTTCTTT,CASSGGLGVEAFF
-,TRBV4-1,-,TRBJ2-2,TGCGCCAGCAGCCACCCCGGGGAGGGGGCCACCGGGGAGCTGTTTTTT,CASSHPGEGATGELFF
-,TRBV21-1,-,TRBJ2-7,TGTGCCAGCAGCAACTCCTACGAGCAGTACTTC,CASSNSYEQYF
-,TRBV7-3,-,TRBJ2-7,TGTGCCAGCCGGGTCGACGGCTCCTACGAGCAGTACTTC,CASRVDGSYEQYF
-,TRBV27,-,TRBJ2-7,TGTGCCAGCAGTTTAGTGGGGCCCCTTGAACCCTACGAGCAGTACTTC,CASSLVGPLEPYEQYF